This T cell receptor (beta chain) was recovered during a study of neurological immune-mediated disorders. Study-level points and caveats: The level of TCR clonal expansion was highest in patients with HTLV-1-associated myelopathy and lowest in multiple sclerosis, where it fell below the level seen in healthy controls.

J gave up 2 bases and V 1 base, and 8 bases lay outside the gene matches. This CDR3 is built from 17 residues. Germline V gives CDR1 SGHRS, CDR2 YFSETQ. Per sequencing run, 15-18 subjects together gave over 170 million TCR-beta sequences. In TCRdb, the 5' RACE reads were re-called with MiXCR into one record per CDR3 protein. This sample has 80,000 to 100,000 distinct CDR3 sequences, with under 4.5% found just once. This clonotype came up many times. Antigen specificity is unknown. The rearrangement joins TRBV5-1 to TRBJ2-1; 8 bases match TRBD2. The sequenced sample consisted of PBMCs. The clonotype comes from a woman aged 50 to 65 with multiple sclerosis. CDR3 residues: CASSLYPGLAAYNEQFF. The CDR3 nucleotides are TGCGCCAGCAGCTTGTACCCCGGACTAGCAGCCTACAATGAGCAGTTCTTC.